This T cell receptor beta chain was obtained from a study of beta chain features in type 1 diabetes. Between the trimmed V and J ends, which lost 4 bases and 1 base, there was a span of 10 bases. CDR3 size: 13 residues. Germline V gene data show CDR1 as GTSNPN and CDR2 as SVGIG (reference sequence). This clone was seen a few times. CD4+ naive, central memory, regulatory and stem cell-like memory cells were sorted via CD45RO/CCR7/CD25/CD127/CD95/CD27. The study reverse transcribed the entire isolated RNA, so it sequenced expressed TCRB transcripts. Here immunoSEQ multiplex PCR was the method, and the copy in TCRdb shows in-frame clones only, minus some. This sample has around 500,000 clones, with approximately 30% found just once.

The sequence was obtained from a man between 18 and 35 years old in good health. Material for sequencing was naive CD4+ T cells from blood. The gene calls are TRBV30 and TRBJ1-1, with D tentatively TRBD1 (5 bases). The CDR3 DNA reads TGTGCCTGGAAGGAGGGACCGAACACTGAAGCTTTCTTT. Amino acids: CAWKEGPNTEAFF.